This T cell receptor (beta chain) appears in the sequencing data of a study of cytomegalovirus exposure and HLA in healthy donors. The V and J ends lost 5 bases and 0 bases, in that order; junction bases with no gene match: 10. The germline V gene has CDR1 SEHNR and CDR2 FQNEAQ (reference sequence). CDR3 length: 17 amino acids. PCR amplification relied on 60 Vbeta primers (plus 13 Jbeta primers). Repertoires were generated with immunoSEQ multiplex PCR, while TCRdb's copy carries only in-frame clones and drops some. The repertoire holds over 200,000 clones, with 77% as singletons. The origin of this receptor is a woman aged 60-75 years in good health and CMV-seropositive. The material sequenced was PBMCs. This sequence joins TRBV7-9 and TRBJ2-3; 8 bases are shared with TRBD2. The CDR3 loop reads CASSPYRAGGSTDTQYF. Written as DNA, the CDR3 is TGTGCCAGCAGCCCCTATAGGGCGGGGGGTAGCACAGATACGCAGTATTTT. Full variable domain (outside the CDR3, taken from reference TRBV7-9 and TRBJ2-3): DTGVSQNPRHKITKRGQNVTFRCDPISEHNRLYWYRQTLGQGPEFLTYFQNEAQLEKSRLLSDRFSAERPKGSFSTLEIQRTEQGDSAMYLCASSPYRAGGSTDTQYFGPGTRLTVL.